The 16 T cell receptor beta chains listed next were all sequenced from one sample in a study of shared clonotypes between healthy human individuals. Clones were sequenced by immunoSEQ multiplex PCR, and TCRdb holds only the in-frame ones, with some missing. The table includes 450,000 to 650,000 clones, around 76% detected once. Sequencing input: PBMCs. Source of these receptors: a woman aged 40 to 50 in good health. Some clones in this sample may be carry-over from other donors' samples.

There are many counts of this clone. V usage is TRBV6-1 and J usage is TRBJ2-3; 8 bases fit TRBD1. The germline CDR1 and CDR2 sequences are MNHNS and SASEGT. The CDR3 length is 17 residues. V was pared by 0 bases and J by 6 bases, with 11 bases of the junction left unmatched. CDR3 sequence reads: CASSEATLGQVKDTQYF. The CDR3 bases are TGTGCCAGCAGTGAAGCTACACTGGGACAGGTGAAGGATACGCAGTATTTT.

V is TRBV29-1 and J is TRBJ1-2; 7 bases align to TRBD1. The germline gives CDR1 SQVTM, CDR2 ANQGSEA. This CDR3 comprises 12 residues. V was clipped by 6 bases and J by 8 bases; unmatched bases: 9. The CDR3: CSVATGVDGYTF. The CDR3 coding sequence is TGCAGCGTGGCTACAGGGGTGGACGGCTACACCTTC. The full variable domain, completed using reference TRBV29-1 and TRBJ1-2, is SAVISQKPSRDICQRGTSLTIQCQVDSQVTMMFWYRQQPGQSLTLIATANQGSEATYESGFVIDKFPISRPNLTFSTLTVSNMSPEDSSIYLCSVATGVDGYTFGSGTRLTVV.

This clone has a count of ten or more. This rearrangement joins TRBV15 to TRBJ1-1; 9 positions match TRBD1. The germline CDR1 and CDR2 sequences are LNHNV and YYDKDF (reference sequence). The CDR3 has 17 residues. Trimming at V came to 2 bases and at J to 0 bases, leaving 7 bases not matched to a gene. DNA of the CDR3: TGTGCCACCAGCAGAAACCGGGACAGGGCCCTGAACACTGAAGCTTTCTTT. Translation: CATSRNRDRALNTEAFF.

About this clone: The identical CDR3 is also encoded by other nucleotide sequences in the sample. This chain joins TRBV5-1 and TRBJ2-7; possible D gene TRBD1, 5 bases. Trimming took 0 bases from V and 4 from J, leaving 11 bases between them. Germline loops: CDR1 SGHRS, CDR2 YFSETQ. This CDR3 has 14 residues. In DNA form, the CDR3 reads TGCGCCAGCAGCTTGGGGCAGGGTAATTACGAGCAGTACTTC. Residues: CASSLGQGNYEQYF.

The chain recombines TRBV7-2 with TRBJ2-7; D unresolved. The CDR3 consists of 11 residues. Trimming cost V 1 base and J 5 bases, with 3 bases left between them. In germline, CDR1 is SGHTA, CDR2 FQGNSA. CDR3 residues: CASSLEHEQYF. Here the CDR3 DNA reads TGTGCCAGCAGCTTAGAGCACGAGCAGTACTTC.

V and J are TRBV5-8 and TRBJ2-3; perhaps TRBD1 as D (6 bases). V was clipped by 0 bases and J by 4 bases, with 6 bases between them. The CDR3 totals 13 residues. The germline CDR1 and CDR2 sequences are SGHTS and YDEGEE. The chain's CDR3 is CASSLGTADTQYF. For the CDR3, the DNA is TGTGCCAGCAGCTTGGGGACAGCAGATACGCAGTATTTT.

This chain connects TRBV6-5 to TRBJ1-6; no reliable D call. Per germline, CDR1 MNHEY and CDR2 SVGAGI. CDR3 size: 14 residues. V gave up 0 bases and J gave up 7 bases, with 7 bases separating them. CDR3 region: CASSYSQANSPLHF. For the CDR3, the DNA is TGTGCCAGCAGTTACTCGCAGGCCAATTCACCCCTCCACTTT.

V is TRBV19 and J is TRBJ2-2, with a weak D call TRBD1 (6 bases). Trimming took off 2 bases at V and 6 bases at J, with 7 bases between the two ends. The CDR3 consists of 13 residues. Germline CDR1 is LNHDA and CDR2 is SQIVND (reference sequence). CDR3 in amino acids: CASSIRGSGELFF. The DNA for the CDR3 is TGTGCCAGTAGTATAAGGGGGTCCGGGGAGCTGTTTTTT.

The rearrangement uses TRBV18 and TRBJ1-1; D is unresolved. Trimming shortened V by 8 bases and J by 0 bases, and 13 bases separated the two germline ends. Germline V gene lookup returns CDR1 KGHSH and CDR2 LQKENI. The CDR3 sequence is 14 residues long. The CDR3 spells CASTPEGLNTEAFF. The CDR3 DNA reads TGTGCCAGCACTCCAGAAGGGTTGAACACTGAAGCTTTCTTT.

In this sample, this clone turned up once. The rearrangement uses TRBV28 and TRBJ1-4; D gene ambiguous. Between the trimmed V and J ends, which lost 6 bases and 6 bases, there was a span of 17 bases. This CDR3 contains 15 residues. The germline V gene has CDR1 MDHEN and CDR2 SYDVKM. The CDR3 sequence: CASRTRVGNHEKLFF. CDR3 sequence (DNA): TGTGCCAGCAGAACCCGAGTCGGGAATCATGAAAAACTGTTTTTT.

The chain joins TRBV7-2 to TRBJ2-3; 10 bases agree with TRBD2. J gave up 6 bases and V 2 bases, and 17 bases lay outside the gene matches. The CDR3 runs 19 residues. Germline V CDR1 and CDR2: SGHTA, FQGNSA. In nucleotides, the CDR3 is TGTGCCAGCAGCTTAATTCCTAGCGGGAGCGCTTTAGGCCAGGATACGCAGTATTTT. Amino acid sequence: CASSLIPSGSALGQDTQYF.

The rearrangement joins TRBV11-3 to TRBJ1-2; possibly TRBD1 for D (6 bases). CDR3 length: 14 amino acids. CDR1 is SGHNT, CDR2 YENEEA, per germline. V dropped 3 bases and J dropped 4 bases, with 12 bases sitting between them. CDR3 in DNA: TGTGCCAGCAGCTTCCCAACAGGGTCCTATGGCTACACCTTC. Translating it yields CASSFPTGSYGYTF.

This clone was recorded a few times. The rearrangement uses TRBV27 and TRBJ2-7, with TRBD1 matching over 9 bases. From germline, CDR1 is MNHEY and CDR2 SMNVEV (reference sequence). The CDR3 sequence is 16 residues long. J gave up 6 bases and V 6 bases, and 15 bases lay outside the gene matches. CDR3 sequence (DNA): TGTGCCAGCAGCCACGGCGGACAGGGGTTTCGATTCGAGCAGTACTTC. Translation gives CASSHGGQGFRFEQYF.

The CDR3 region has the DNA TGTGCCAACCTCAGGGAGCGTCCCACAGATACGCAGTATTTT. Translation: CANLRERPTDTQYF. The V gene is TRBV6-4, the J gene TRBJ2-3; either TRBD1 or TRBD2 may fit D (5 bases each). The germline CDR1 and CDR2 sequences are MRHNA and SNTAGT. V dropped 10 bases and J dropped 2 bases, with 16 bases sitting between them. The CDR3 contains 14 residues.

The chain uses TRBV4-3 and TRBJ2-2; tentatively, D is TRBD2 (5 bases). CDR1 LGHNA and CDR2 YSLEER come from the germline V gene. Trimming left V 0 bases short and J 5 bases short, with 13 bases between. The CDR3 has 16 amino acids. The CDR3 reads CASSQDLREWTGELFF. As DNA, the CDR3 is TGCGCCAGCAGCCAAGATCTGAGGGAGTGGACCGGGGAGCTGTTTTTT.

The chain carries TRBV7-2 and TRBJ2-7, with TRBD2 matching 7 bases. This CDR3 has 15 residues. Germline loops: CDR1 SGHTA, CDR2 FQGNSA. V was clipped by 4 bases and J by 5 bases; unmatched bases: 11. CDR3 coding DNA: TGTGCCAGCAGCTCTGGACTAGTCGCGGGAAACGAGCAGTACTTC. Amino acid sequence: CASSSGLVAGNEQYF. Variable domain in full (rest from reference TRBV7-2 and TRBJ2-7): GAGVSQSPSNKVTEKGKDVELRCDPISGHTALYWYRQSLGQGLEFLIYFQGNSAPDKSGLPSDRFSAERTGGSVSTLTIQRTQQEDSAVYLCASSSGLVAGNEQYFGPGTRLTVT.